A selection of T cell receptor beta chains follows, all from one sample in a study of blood T cell repertoires in COVID-19. Some clones are missing from TCRdb's copy, which holds only in-frame ones; the method was immunoSEQ multiplex PCR. In the table there are about 140,000 clones, 70% to 90% of which are singletons. The specimen sequenced was PBMCs or T cells enriched from blood (not recorded which). Source of these receptors: a woman aged 50 to 60 with acute COVID-19. Each CDR3 is given with its conserved first and last residue. Each record gives: V gene, J gene, D gene, clone size, CDR3 protein, CDR3 DNA. The D gene is left open where the match is weak. Only some rows state a clone size, as once, few, many or a class for expanded clones.

TRBV7-8,TRBJ1-5,TRBD1,few,CASSSDRASNQPQHF,TGTGCCAGCAGCTCTGACAGGGCCAGCAATCAGCCCCAGCATTTT
TRBV6-5,TRBJ1-3,-,-,CASSISSNTIYF,TGTGCCAGCAGTATATCCTCCAACACCATATATTTT
TRBV27,TRBJ1-1,-,-,CASSLEGWGTEAFF,TGTGCCAGCAGTTTGGAGGGGTGGGGCACTGAAGCTTTCTTT
TRBV3-1/TRBV3-2,TRBJ2-6,TRBD1,-,CASSQQPGQGASGANVLTF,TGTGCCAGCAGCCAACAGCCGGGACAGGGGGCATCTGGGGCCAACGTCCTGACTTTC
TRBV27,TRBJ2-2,-,-,CATARPRSTGELFF,TGTGCCACCGCCCGTCCTAGATCTACCGGGGAGCTGTTTTTT
TRBV5-5,TRBJ2-7,TRBD2,-,CASSLSTGGPYEQYF,TGTGCCAGCAGCTTATCGACGGGAGGGCCCTACGAGCAGTACTTC
TRBV19,TRBJ2-5,-,-,CASSSQSSGEETQYF,TGTGCCAGTAGTTCTCAGTCGTCAGGGGAAGAGACCCAGTACTTC
TRBV10-3,TRBJ2-1,TRBD2,-,CAIRGGVAGHNEQFF,TGTGCCATCCGTGGGGGGGTAGCGGGGCACAATGAGCAGTTCTTC
TRBV2,TRBJ1-4,-,few,CASSDDGAAGEKLFF,TGTGCCAGCAGTGACGACGGGGCCGCGGGGGAAAAACTGTTTTTT
TRBV29-1,TRBJ2-1,TRBD2,-,CSVVGLAGINEQFF,TGCAGCGTGGTGGGACTAGCGGGAATTAATGAGCAGTTCTTC
TRBV3-1/TRBV3-2,TRBJ2-1,-,-,CASSLGGDNEQFF,TGTGCCAGCAGCCTAGGGGGGGACAATGAGCAGTTCTTC
TRBV5-5,TRBJ2-1,TRBD1,-,CASSSDRGSYNEQFF,TGTGCCAGCAGCTCTGACAGGGGCTCCTACAATGAGCAGTTCTTC
TRBV12-3/TRBV12-4,TRBJ1-2,-,-,CASSLGRNYGYTF,TGTGCCAGCAGTTTGGGGCGGAACTATGGCTACACCTTC
TRBV6-2/TRBV6-3,TRBJ2-1,-,-,CASSLSIVEQFF,TGTGCCAGCAGTCTGTCTATAGTTGAGCAGTTCTTC
TRBV20-1,TRBJ2-2,-,-,CSAAGNGELFF,TGCAGTGCTGCGGGTAATGGGGAGCTGTTTTTT
TRBV12-3/TRBV12-4,TRBJ2-7,-,-,CASSFAGYEQYF,TGTGCCAGCAGTTTTGCCGGCTACGAGCAGTACTTC
TRBV28,TRBJ2-7,-,-,CASSSTDRPYEQYF,TGTGCCAGCAGCTCAACCGACAGACCCTACGAGCAGTACTTC
TRBV2,TRBJ1-2,TRBD1,-,CASSSSGTGMSGYTF,TGTGCCAGCAGCTCATCCGGGACAGGGATGTCTGGCTACACCTTC
TRBV12-3/TRBV12-4,TRBJ1-2,-,-,CASSFVQGGYTF,TGTGCCAGCAGTTTCGTGCAGGGTGGCTACACCTTC
TRBV19,TRBJ1-2,TRBD1,-,CASSRDRGDVYGYTF,TGTGCCAGTAGTAGGGACAGGGGAGACGTCTATGGCTACACCTTC
TRBV1,TRBJ1-3,-,-,CTSSHEYSGNTIYF,TGCACCAGCAGCCATGAGTACTCTGGAAACACCATATATTTT
TRBV4-2,TRBJ2-5,TRBD2,-,CASSQEGRGLAEETQYF,TGTGCCAGCAGCCAAGAGGGGCGGGGACTAGCGGAAGAGACCCAGTACTTC
TRBV21-1,TRBJ2-2,-,-,CASRGGPTGELFF,TGTGCCAGCAGGGGAGGGCCCACCGGGGAGCTGTTTTTT
TRBV13,TRBJ2-5,-,-,CASSSFRGDQETQYF,TGTGCCAGCAGCTCCTTTAGAGGAGATCAAGAGACCCAGTACTTC
TRBV5-1,TRBJ2-2,TRBD2,-,CASSPGGPGELFF,TGCGCCAGCAGCCCGGGAGGGCCCGGGGAGCTGTTTTTT
TRBV15,TRBJ2-1,-,-,CATSRDPGNEQFF,TGTGCCACCAGCAGAGATCCAGGTAATGAGCAGTTCTTC
TRBV12-3/TRBV12-4,TRBJ1-2,-,-,CASSLQGRRGYTF,TGTGCCAGCAGCCTACAGGGCCGTCGTGGCTACACCTTC
TRBV27,TRBJ2-1,-,once,CASSFSPRANEQFF,TGTGCCAGCAGTTTCTCCCCCAGGGCGAATGAGCAGTTCTTC
TRBV30,TRBJ1-2,-,-,CAWSVRGALYGYTF,TGTGCCTGGAGTGTACGGGGGGCCTTGTATGGCTACACCTTC
TRBV5-1,TRBJ2-7,TRBD2,-,CASSIEGLAGDEQYF,TGCGCCAGCAGCATAGAGGGACTAGCGGGAGACGAGCAGTACTTC
TRBV7-8,TRBJ2-1,-,-,CASSLPIATPLNEQFF,TGTGCCAGCAGCTTACCCATAGCAACTCCGCTCAATGAGCAGTTCTTC
TRBV6-6,TRBJ2-3,TRBD2,-,CASSLLAGGGDTQYF,TGTGCCAGCAGCTTACTAGCGGGAGGCGGTGATACGCAGTATTTT
TRBV6-2/TRBV6-3,TRBJ2-1,TRBD2,-,CASSYHAPGGPYEQFF,TGTGCCAGCAGTTACCACGCACCGGGAGGGCCATATGAGCAGTTCTTC
TRBV27,TRBJ2-5,-,-,CASSLDSRGFYGTQYF,TGTGCCAGCAGTTTAGATAGCAGGGGCTTTTATGGGACCCAGTACTTC
TRBV4-1,TRBJ1-2,-,-,CASSRDISYGYTF,TGCGCCAGCAGCCGGGACATCAGCTATGGCTACACCTTC
TRBV9,TRBJ1-1,-,-,CASSPQDLNTEAFF,TGTGCCAGCAGCCCCCAGGACTTGAACACTGAAGCTTTCTTT
TRBV6-4,TRBJ2-3,TRBD2,-,CASSESSGSANTQYF,TGTGCCAGCAGTGAATCTAGCGGGAGTGCGAATACGCAGTATTTT
TRBV2,TRBJ2-7,TRBD2,once,CAGRTSGDEQYF,TGTGCCGGTAGGACTAGCGGGGACGAGCAGTACTTC